The 9 T cell receptor beta chains presented below share a single source sample, sequenced in a study of early T cells in non-severe SARS-CoV-2 infection (dated by TCRdb to the early 2020s). Receptor libraries were prepared by 5' RACE. The sequencer was a NextSeq 500. The public reads were reprocessed in TCRdb via fastp at Q25 and MiXCR, keeping in-frame beta chains. Each CDR3 protein appears once, grouped with its most common genes and DNA. The sample includes about 56,000 distinct CDR3 sequences, with over 9.5% observed a single time. The ten largest clones take up 5.5% to 7% of the sample. Sample: whole blood. These receptors originate from an adult who was a healthcare worker with PCR-confirmed SARS-CoV-2 infection or an uninfected control (not recorded which).

This clonotype has ten or more counts. V usage is TRBV2 and J usage is TRBJ2-3, with 7 bases aligning to TRBD2. With V trimmed by 3 bases and J by 0 bases, 3 bases remained unmatched. The CDR3 sequence is 15 residues long. Germline V CDR1 and CDR2: SNHLY, FYNNEI. The CDR3 region is CASSDYGGSTDTQYF. The DNA of the CDR3 is TGTGCCAGCAGTGATTACGGGGGGAGCACAGATACGCAGTATTTT.

In its sample, this clonotype was seen many times. The chain couples TRBV5-5 to TRBJ1-2; TRBD1 aligns across 11 bases. The V gene's germline CDR1 is SGHKS and CDR2 YYEKEE (reference sequence). After removal of 4 bases from V and 4 bases from J, the junction contained 9 bases not matched to a gene. The CDR3 runs 16 residues. CDR3 loop: CASSPGTGGQVYGYTF. The DNA for the CDR3 is TGTGCCAGCAGCCCTGGGACAGGGGGGCAAGTCTATGGCTACACCTTC.

This clonotype was observed many times. The chain is built from TRBV30 and TRBJ2-2; D is unclear. This CDR3 contains 11 residues. Germline loops: CDR1 GTSNPN, CDR2 SVGIG (reference sequence). V was cut by 4 bases and J by 9 bases, with 9 bases left in between. Here the CDR3 reads CAWKEARELFF. CDR3 coding DNA: TGTGCCTGGAAGGAAGCGAGGGAGCTGTTTTTT.

At least ten counts were recorded for this clonotype. The V gene is TRBV6-2 or TRBV6-3, the J gene TRBJ2-1, with D uncertain. Trimming cost V 5 bases and J 10 bases, with 12 bases left between them. The germline CDR1 and CDR2 sequences are MNHEY and SVGEGT. The length of the CDR3 is 12 residues. Here the CDR3 reads CASSTSGLEQFF. The DNA for the CDR3 is TGTGCCAGCAGTACCAGTGGATTAGAGCAGTTCTTC.

CDR3 region: CASSFPAGANVLTF. Written as DNA, the CDR3 is TGTGCCAGCAGTTTTCCGGCTGGGGCCAACGTCCTGACTTTC. The chain employs TRBV28 and TRBJ2-6; no definite D call. Trimming pared 3 bases from V and 2 bases from J, leaving 5 bases between. Germline V CDR1 and CDR2: MDHEN, SYDVKM. The CDR3 totals 14 residues. The full variable domain, in which reference TRBV28 and TRBJ2-6 provide the parts outside the CDR3, is DVKVTQSSRYLVKRTGEKVFLECVQDMDHENMFWYRQDPGLGLRLIYFSYDVKMKEKGDIPEGYSVSREKKERFSLILESASTNQTSMYLCASSFPAGANVLTFGAGSRLTVL.

This clonotype was seen repeatedly, ten times or more. This sequence joins TRBV20-1 and TRBJ2-1, with 7 bases fitting TRBD1. J lost 0 bases, V lost 5 bases, and 10 bases had no gene match. The V gene's germline CDR1 is DFQATT and CDR2 SNEGSKA (reference sequence). This CDR3 is built from 16 residues. This CDR3 is CSALDRAGGSYNEQFF. The CDR3 bases are TGCAGTGCTCTAGACAGGGCAGGGGGCTCCTACAATGAGCAGTTCTTC.

This clonotype was detected many times. The chain carries TRBV20-1 and TRBJ1-1; D gene uncertain. V gave up 7 bases and J gave up 0 bases, with 9 bases separating them. This CDR3 region has 12 residues. The germline CDR1 and CDR2 sequences are DFQATT and SNEGSKA (reference sequence). The CDR3 DNA follows: TGCAGTGTATCAAACCTGAACACTGAAGCTTTCTTT. Translation gives CSVSNLNTEAFF.

This clonotype was recorded a few times. This chain joins TRBV20-1 and TRBJ2-1; 10 bases agree with TRBD2. Unmatched junction bases numbered 4, after V lost 1 base and J lost 1 base. CDR1 is DFQATT, CDR2 SNEGSKA, per germline (reference sequence). CDR3 size: 16 residues. CDR3 in DNA: TGCAGTGCTAGAGGGCTAGCGGGAGCGTCCTACAATGAGCAGTTCTTC. The encoded protein is CSARGLAGASYNEQFF.

This clonotype was seen repeatedly, ten times or more. This CDR3 is CASSARAGSYDTQYF. CDR3 in DNA: TGTGCCAGCAGTGCGAGAGCGGGCTCGTACGATACGCAGTATTTT. The chain has TRBV6-4 and TRBJ2-3; D is perhaps TRBD2 (6 bases). The CDR3 extends over 15 amino acids. Between the trimmed V and J ends, which lost 4 bases and 6 bases, there was a span of 17 bases. Germline V gene data show CDR1 as MRHNA and CDR2 as SNTAGT.